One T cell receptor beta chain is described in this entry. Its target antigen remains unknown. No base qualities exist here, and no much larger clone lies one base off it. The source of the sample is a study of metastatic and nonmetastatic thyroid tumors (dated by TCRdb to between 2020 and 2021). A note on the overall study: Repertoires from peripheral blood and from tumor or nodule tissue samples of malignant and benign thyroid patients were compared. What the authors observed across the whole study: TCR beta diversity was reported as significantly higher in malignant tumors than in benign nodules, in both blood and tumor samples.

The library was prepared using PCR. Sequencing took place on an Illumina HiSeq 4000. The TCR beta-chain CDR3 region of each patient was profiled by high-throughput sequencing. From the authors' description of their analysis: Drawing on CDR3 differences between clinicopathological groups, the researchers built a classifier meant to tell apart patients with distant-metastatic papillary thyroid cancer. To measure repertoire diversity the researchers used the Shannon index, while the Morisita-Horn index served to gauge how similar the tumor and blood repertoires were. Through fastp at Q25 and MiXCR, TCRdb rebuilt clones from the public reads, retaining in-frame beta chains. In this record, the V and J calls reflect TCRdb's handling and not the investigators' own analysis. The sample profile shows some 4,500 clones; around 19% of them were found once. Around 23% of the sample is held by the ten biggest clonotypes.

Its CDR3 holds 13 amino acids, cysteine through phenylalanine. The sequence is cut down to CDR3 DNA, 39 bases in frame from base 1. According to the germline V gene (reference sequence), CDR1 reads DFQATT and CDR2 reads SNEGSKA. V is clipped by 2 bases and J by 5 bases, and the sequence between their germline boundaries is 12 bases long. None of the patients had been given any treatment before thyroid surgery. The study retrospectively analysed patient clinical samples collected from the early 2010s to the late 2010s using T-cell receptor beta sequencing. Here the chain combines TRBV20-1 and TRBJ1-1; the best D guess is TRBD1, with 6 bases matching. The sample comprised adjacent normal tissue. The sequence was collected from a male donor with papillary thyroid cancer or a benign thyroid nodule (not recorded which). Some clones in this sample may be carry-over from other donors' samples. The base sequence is TGCAGTGCTAGACTCACAGGGAGAACTGAAGCTTTCTTT. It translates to CSARLTGRTEAFF.